This T cell receptor (beta chain) was obtained from a study of T cell responses to AZD1222 COVID-19 vaccine. The study's findings and limits: Clonal diversity was possibly underestimated; the donors were predominantly white British and more often female.

Assay: immunoSEQ multiplex PCR; the TCRdb copy retains only in-frame clones and omits some. Of about 49,000 clones in the sample, roughly 84% were seen once. Concerning this clone: Its antigen is unknown.

V was trimmed by 1 base and J by 8 bases, leaving 12 bases between them. CDR1 SNHLY and CDR2 FYNNEI come from the germline V gene. The length of the CDR3 is 14 residues. This clonotype was sampled from an adult in good health. The chain recombines TRBV2 with TRBJ2-1; D not certain. The specimen was peripheral blood, collected on day 0 of MenACWY control vaccination. The CDR3 nucleotides are TGTGCCAGCAGTGAAGGGCCCACGATCGATGAGCAGTTCTTC. It specifies CASSEGPTIDEQFF.